This is a list of T cell receptor beta chains from one sample in a study of OX40 agonist ivuxolimab in advanced cancers. Profiled with immunoSEQ multiplex PCR; TCRdb holds only in-frame clones, not every one. The table includes approximately 69,000 clones, about 94% detected once. The sequencing here drew on CD4+ or CD8+ T cells sorted from blood, taken in a trial of the OX40 agonist ivuxolimab. Receptor source: an adult with an advanced solid tumor such as melanoma, head and neck, liver or kidney cancer. CDR3s include the opening cysteine and the closing phenylalanine or tryptophan. A D gene is named only where the DNA matches it firmly. Where a row states a size, it is once, few, many or the class of an expanded clone; other rows omit it.

cdr3_nt: TGTGCCAGCAGCTCAGTATCGGGTTGGACTGAAGCTTTCTTT
cdr3_aa: CASSSVSGWTEAFF
clone_size: once
j_call: TRBJ1-1
v_call: TRBV28
d_call: NA

cdr3_nt: TGCGCCAGCAGCTTGGCCGGTATCTTGGCTAGCGGGCTGAACAATGAGCAGTTCTTC
cdr3_aa: CASSLAGILASGLNNEQFF
clone_size: once
j_call: TRBJ2-1
v_call: TRBV5-1
d_call: TRBD2

cdr3_nt: TGTGCCAGCAGCTTATCAACCGGACAGGGGTTCTACAATGAGCAGTTCTTC
cdr3_aa: CASSLSTGQGFYNEQFF
clone_size: NA
j_call: TRBJ2-1
v_call: TRBV7-7
d_call: TRBD1

cdr3_nt: TGTGCCAGCAGGCCCTCCGGGACGGGGTCCTTT
cdr3_aa: CASRPSGTGSF
clone_size: once
j_call: TRBJ1-6
v_call: TRBV21-1
d_call: NA

cdr3_nt: TGTGCCAGCAGCGACACAAGGGGGGGCACTGAAGCTTTCTTT
cdr3_aa: CASSDTRGGTEAFF
clone_size: NA
j_call: TRBJ1-1
v_call: TRBV27
d_call: NA

cdr3_nt: TGTGCCAGCAGCTTAGGAACCAGGACAGGGGGACCCTACGAGCAGTACTTC
cdr3_aa: CASSLGTRTGGPYEQYF
clone_size: NA
j_call: TRBJ2-7
v_call: TRBV7-6
d_call: TRBD1

cdr3_nt: TGTGCCAGCAGCGGGGGGACAGGGGGCACTGAAGCTTTCTTT
cdr3_aa: CASSGGTGGTEAFF
clone_size: NA
j_call: TRBJ1-1
v_call: TRBV7-6
d_call: TRBD1

cdr3_nt: TGTGCCAGCCACGACATCCTAACAGGGGTAAACACTGAAGCTTTCTTT
cdr3_aa: CASHDILTGVNTEAFF
clone_size: NA
j_call: TRBJ1-1
v_call: TRBV18
d_call: TRBD1

cdr3_nt: TGTGCCAGCAGCAACCGGGACACTCATAATGAAAAACTGTTTTTT
cdr3_aa: CASSNRDTHNEKLFF
clone_size: NA
j_call: TRBJ1-4
v_call: TRBV7-6
d_call: NA

cdr3_nt: TGCGCCAGCAGCCTACTTAATAGCAATCAGCCCCAGCATTTT
cdr3_aa: CASSLLNSNQPQHF
clone_size: NA
j_call: TRBJ1-5
v_call: TRBV4-1
d_call: NA

cdr3_nt: TGTGCCAGCAGCTTAGAGCGGGAAGGCGAAGAGACCCAGTACTTC
cdr3_aa: CASSLEREGEETQYF
clone_size: NA
j_call: TRBJ2-5
v_call: TRBV13
d_call: TRBD2

cdr3_nt: TGTGCCAGCAGCTGGGCCCCGGACTATGGCTACACCTTC
cdr3_aa: CASSWAPDYGYTF
clone_size: NA
j_call: TRBJ1-2
v_call: TRBV7-2
d_call: NA

cdr3_nt: TGTGCCAGCAGCTCATTAGCGGAGGTAACAGATACGCAGTATTTT
cdr3_aa: CASSSLAEVTDTQYF
clone_size: NA
j_call: TRBJ2-3
v_call: TRBV28
d_call: NA

cdr3_nt: TGTGCCAGCAGCCCGGCCGGGACAGGACCCTATAATTCACCCCTCCACTTT
cdr3_aa: CASSPAGTGPYNSPLHF
clone_size: NA
j_call: TRBJ1-6
v_call: TRBV7-9
d_call: TRBD1

cdr3_nt: TGCGCCAGCAGCCAAGTCCGGGGTTCGTACGAGCAGTACTTC
cdr3_aa: CASSQVRGSYEQYF
clone_size: NA
j_call: TRBJ2-7
v_call: TRBV4-1
d_call: NA

cdr3_nt: TGCGCCAGCAGCTCTGGACAGGGTAACTATGGCTACACCTTC
cdr3_aa: CASSSGQGNYGYTF
clone_size: NA
j_call: TRBJ1-2
v_call: TRBV5-1
d_call: TRBD1

cdr3_nt: TGCGCCAGCCCAGACGTCACAGATACGCAGTATTTT
cdr3_aa: CASPDVTDTQYF
clone_size: NA
j_call: TRBJ2-3
v_call: TRBV5-1
d_call: NA

cdr3_nt: TGTGCCAGCAGCCCAGAGGGGCCCTATTTGGAGCAGTTCTTC
cdr3_aa: CASSPEGPYLEQFF
clone_size: NA
j_call: TRBJ2-1
v_call: TRBV7-8
d_call: NA

cdr3_nt: TGTGCCAGCAGCTTCCGCAGCCCCTACGAGCAGTACTTC
cdr3_aa: CASSFRSPYEQYF
clone_size: NA
j_call: TRBJ2-7
v_call: TRBV7-9
d_call: NA

cdr3_nt: TGCGCCAGCAGCCAAGGCGTAGGCCACGCTAATGAAAAACTGTTTTTT
cdr3_aa: CASSQGVGHANEKLFF
clone_size: NA
j_call: TRBJ1-4
v_call: TRBV4-1
d_call: NA

cdr3_nt: TGTGCCAGCAGCTTGACCGGACAGGACTACGAGCAGTACTTC
cdr3_aa: CASSLTGQDYEQYF
clone_size: NA
j_call: TRBJ2-7
v_call: TRBV5-5
d_call: TRBD1

cdr3_nt: TGTGCCACGGCGGACGCTATCGAGCAGTACTTC
cdr3_aa: CATADAIEQYF
clone_size: NA
j_call: TRBJ2-7
v_call: TRBV19
d_call: NA

cdr3_nt: TGTGCCAGCAGCTTGGCGCAACGCCCCTCCACAGATACGCAGTATTTT
cdr3_aa: CASSLAQRPSTDTQYF
clone_size: NA
j_call: TRBJ2-3
v_call: TRBV7-6
d_call: NA

cdr3_nt: TGCGCCAGCAGTCGGACAGGTTCCTACGAGCAGTACTTC
cdr3_aa: CASSRTGSYEQYF
clone_size: NA
j_call: TRBJ2-7
v_call: TRBV4-3
d_call: TRBD1

cdr3_nt: TGCGCCAGCAGTTCTCTACCCCTCCGGGCCGAAAGCCGGGACACTGAAGCTTTCTTT
cdr3_aa: CASSSLPLRAESRDTEAFF
clone_size: NA
j_call: TRBJ1-1
v_call: TRBV5-1
d_call: NA

cdr3_nt: TGTGCCAGCAGCGGGGCCCGGGCCGAAGCTAACTATGGCTACACCTTC
cdr3_aa: CASSGARAEANYGYTF
clone_size: NA
j_call: TRBJ1-2
v_call: TRBV11-2
d_call: NA

cdr3_nt: TGTGCCAGCAGTTTTACCCCGTACGAGCAGTACTTC
cdr3_aa: CASSFTPYEQYF
clone_size: NA
j_call: TRBJ2-7
v_call: TRBV27
d_call: NA

cdr3_nt: TGTGCCACCAGCAGAGATGGGGGGACCTACGAGCAGTACTTC
cdr3_aa: CATSRDGGTYEQYF
clone_size: NA
j_call: TRBJ2-7
v_call: TRBV15
d_call: NA

cdr3_nt: TGTGCCAGCACCTCTGTCGGTCTGGGGAGCAATCAGCCCCAGCATTTT
cdr3_aa: CASTSVGLGSNQPQHF
clone_size: NA
j_call: TRBJ1-5
v_call: TRBV7-9
d_call: NA

cdr3_nt: TGTGCCAGCAGCGTAGTAGCCATAAGCTACGAGCAGTACTTC
cdr3_aa: CASSVVAISYEQYF
clone_size: once
j_call: TRBJ2-7
v_call: TRBV9
d_call: NA

cdr3_nt: TGTGCCAGCAGCCCTAACAACTACGAGCAGTACTTC
cdr3_aa: CASSPNNYEQYF
clone_size: once
j_call: TRBJ2-7
v_call: TRBV7-9
d_call: NA

cdr3_nt: TGTGCTAGTGGTTTCACCCCGGGAGGGGCGAAAGGAAACACCATATATTTT
cdr3_aa: CASGFTPGGAKGNTIYF
clone_size: NA
j_call: TRBJ1-3
v_call: TRBV12-5
d_call: NA

cdr3_nt: TGTGCCAGCAGTCCCAAAGCGGGGGCGGCCTACGAGCAGTACTTC
cdr3_aa: CASSPKAGAAYEQYF
clone_size: NA
j_call: TRBJ2-7
v_call: TRBV27
d_call: TRBD2

cdr3_nt: TGTGCCAGCAGTTACAGTGAGGCGGGGGCAAATCAAGAGACCCAGTACTTC
cdr3_aa: CASSYSEAGANQETQYF
clone_size: NA
j_call: TRBJ2-5
v_call: TRBV11-2
d_call: NA

cdr3_nt: TGTGCCAGCAGTTCGGGACAGGGGGCGGGAAATGAGCAGTTCTTC
cdr3_aa: CASSSGQGAGNEQFF
clone_size: NA
j_call: TRBJ2-1
v_call: TRBV27
d_call: TRBD1

cdr3_nt: TGTGCCAGTAGTCTTGGACCGGTGAACACTGAAGCTTTCTTT
cdr3_aa: CASSLGPVNTEAFF
clone_size: once
j_call: TRBJ1-1
v_call: TRBV19
d_call: NA

cdr3_nt: TGCGCCAGCAGCTTGGCCGGGACCACGGAGCAGTACTTC
cdr3_aa: CASSLAGTTEQYF
clone_size: NA
j_call: TRBJ2-7
v_call: TRBV5-1
d_call: NA

cdr3_nt: TGTGCCAGCAGTTCCCGGACAGGGGCCAATGAGCAGTTCTTC
cdr3_aa: CASSSRTGANEQFF
clone_size: NA
j_call: TRBJ2-1
v_call: TRBV6-5
d_call: TRBD1

cdr3_nt: TGTGCTCTGGGCAGGGGCTACGAGCAGTACTTC
cdr3_aa: CALGRGYEQYF
clone_size: NA
j_call: TRBJ2-7
v_call: TRBV6-5
d_call: NA

cdr3_nt: TGTGCCAGCAGCCACCCGGGGATGGGGCTTACCTCCTACAATGAGCAGTTCTTC
cdr3_aa: CASSHPGMGLTSYNEQFF
clone_size: NA
j_call: TRBJ2-1
v_call: TRBV14
d_call: NA

cdr3_nt: TGTGCCAGCAGTGGAACCGGGACTAGCGGGTTCTACAATGAGCAGTTCTTC
cdr3_aa: CASSGTGTSGFYNEQFF
clone_size: NA
j_call: TRBJ2-1
v_call: TRBV9
d_call: TRBD2

cdr3_nt: TGTGCCAGTAGTATCGGTAAAGGGTTCAATCAGCCCCAGCATTTT
cdr3_aa: CASSIGKGFNQPQHF
clone_size: NA
j_call: TRBJ1-5
v_call: TRBV19
d_call: NA

cdr3_nt: TGTGCCACCAGCGGGGACCAGTACGAGCAGTACTTC
cdr3_aa: CATSGDQYEQYF
clone_size: NA
j_call: TRBJ2-7
v_call: TRBV15
d_call: NA

cdr3_nt: TGTGCCAGCAGGGCGACCAGCCCAGAACAGCCCCAGCATTTT
cdr3_aa: CASRATSPEQPQHF
clone_size: once
j_call: TRBJ1-5
v_call: TRBV27
d_call: NA

cdr3_nt: TGTGCCACCAGCAGCGGACGACAGGGAGCCAAGACCCAGTACTTC
cdr3_aa: CATSSGRQGAKTQYF
clone_size: NA
j_call: TRBJ2-5
v_call: TRBV15
d_call: TRBD1

cdr3_nt: TGTGCTAGTGGTTTGGTCATAACTGACAGGGAAGGGGAGCCCCAGCATTTT
cdr3_aa: CASGLVITDREGEPQHF
clone_size: NA
j_call: TRBJ1-5
v_call: TRBV12-5
d_call: TRBD1